The 20 T cell receptor beta chains below come from one sample, sequenced in a study of beta chain features in type 1 diabetes. As every portion of the isolated RNA was reverse transcribed, the sequencing read expressed TCRB transcripts. The method was immunoSEQ multiplex PCR; TCRdb's version includes in-frame clones alone and lacks a portion of them. The sample shows about 150,000 clones, about 7.3% of them seen only once. Sample: central memory CD4+ T cells from blood. The receptor source for this set is a man younger than 30 in good health.

This clone occurred many times. This chain joins TRBV7-2 and TRBJ2-3; D is perhaps TRBD2 (6 bases). Trimming stripped 6 bases from V and 5 bases from J, with 12 bases between. The CDR3 contains 13 residues. The germline V gene encodes CDR1 SGHTA and CDR2 FQGNSA. CDR3 region: CASRSSGLDTQYF. As DNA, the CDR3 is TGTGCCAGCAGGTCCAGCGGGCTAGATACGCAGTATTTT.

This clone was seen ten or more times. The chain carries TRBV28 and TRBJ2-4; unclear D gene. The germline V gene encodes CDR1 MDHEN and CDR2 SYDVKM. V was trimmed by 4 bases and J by 7 bases, leaving 11 bases between them. The CDR3 length is 13 residues. DNA for the CDR3: TGTGCCAGCAGTTCCGAGGAACGCAACATTCAGTACTTC. Translated, it gives CASSSEERNIQYF.

The CDR3 DNA follows: TGTGCCAGCACCCGGGACAGGGGCAGGGAGACCCAGTACTTC. Its translation is CASTRDRGRETQYF. The chain uses TRBV2 and TRBJ2-5, with 10 bases lining up with TRBD1. This CDR3 region has 14 residues. Germline CDR1 and CDR2: SNHLY and FYNNEI. Trimming took 7 bases from V and 5 from J; bases not matched to a gene: 7.

This clone was picked up a small number of times. The J gene is TRBJ1-1, the V gene TRBV10-3, with 9 nucleotides matching TRBD1. CDR1 is ENHRY and CDR2 is SYGVKD in the germline V gene. J lost 5 bases, V lost 2 bases, and 6 bases had no gene match. This CDR3 has 15 amino acids. The CDR3 DNA reads TGTGCCATCAGTGAGCCGGGACAGGGTGGTACTGAAGCTTTCTTT. Amino acids: CAISEPGQGGTEAFF.

Ten or more counts support this clone. The chain is built from TRBV2 and TRBJ1-1, with D possibly matching TRBD1 (5 bases). Looked up from germline, CDR1 is SNHLY and CDR2 is FYNNEI. The V end lost 6 bases, the J end lost 0 bases, and 8 bases lay between the germline ends. This CDR3 is 13 amino acids long. CDR3 sequence reads: CASRRQMNTEAFF. The CDR3 nucleotides read TGTGCCAGCAGAAGACAGATGAACACTGAAGCTTTCTTT. Combining the CDR3 with reference TRBV2 and TRBJ1-1 gives the whole variable domain EPEVTQTPSHQVTQMGQEVILRCVPISNHLYFYWYRQILGQKVEFLVSFYNNEISEKSEIFDDQFSVERPDGSNFTLKIRSTKLEDSAMYFCASRRQMNTEAFFGQGTRLTVV.

In DNA form, the CDR3 reads TGTGCCAGCAGTGAATTAAAAATCTACAATGAGCAGTTCTTC. This sequence encodes CASSELKIYNEQFF. V gene TRBV6-1 combines with J gene TRBJ2-1; no clear D gene. Per the germline V gene, CDR1 is MNHNS and CDR2 is SASEGT. The CDR3 runs to 14 residues. Trimming left V 2 bases short and J 3 bases short, with 8 bases between.

The gene calls are TRBV7-2 and TRBJ1-1; D call uncertain. The germline V gene encodes CDR1 SGHTA and CDR2 FQGNSA. The CDR3 extends over 13 amino acids. Trimming stripped 7 bases from V and 4 bases from J, with 13 bases between. The CDR3 region is CASNGGGRTEAFF. The CDR3 bases are TGTGCCAGCAACGGAGGTGGGCGCACTGAAGCTTTCTTT. The variable domain in full, with the rest retrieved from reference TRBV7-2 and TRBJ1-1, is GAGVSQSPSNKVTEKGKDVELRCDPISGHTALYWYRQSLGQGLEFLIYFQGNSAPDKSGLPSDRFSAERTGGSVSTLTIQRTQQEDSAVYLCASNGGGRTEAFFGQGTRLTVV.

This clone came up many times. The chain combines TRBV23-1 with TRBJ2-7; 7 nucleotides match TRBD2. TRBV23-1 is an open reading frame whose function is uncertain. The CDR3 totals 15 residues. Trimming cost V 5 bases and J 3 bases; bases outside gene matches: 10. CDR3 bases: TGCGCCAGCAGTTCCCTGGGGGAGGGTTTCTACGAGCAGTACTTC. Translation gives CASSSLGEGFYEQYF.

This clone occurred a few times. The chain carries TRBV7-3 and TRBJ2-2, with 8 bases that match TRBD2. Germline assignment: CDR1 SGHTA and CDR2 FQGTGA. V dropped 5 bases and J dropped 0; count of bases not matched to a gene: 5. This CDR3 contains 16 residues. The CDR3 region is CASSLSGIANTGELFF. The CDR3 region has the DNA TGTGCCAGCAGCCTTAGCGGGATAGCGAACACCGGGGAGCTGTTTTTT. The full variable domain, with the rest looked up from reference TRBV7-3 and TRBJ2-2, is GAGVSQTPSNKVTEKGKYVELRCDPISGHTALYWYRQSLGQGPEFLIYFQGTGAADDSGLPNDRFFAVRPEGSVSTLKIQRTERGDSAVYLCASSLSGIANTGELFFGEGSRLTVL.

This clone appeared a few times. This chain uses TRBV7-9 with TRBJ2-3; 8 nucleotides agree with TRBD1. This CDR3 spans 16 amino acids. The junction had 5 bases not matched to a gene; V was cut back by 1 base and J by 2 bases. Germline CDR1 and CDR2: SEHNR and FQNEAQ (reference sequence). The CDR3 loop is CASSLGTGWATDTQYF. In DNA form, the CDR3 reads TGTGCCAGCAGCTTAGGGACAGGGTGGGCCACAGATACGCAGTATTTT.

This clone was seen a handful of times. The chain joins TRBV27 to TRBJ1-2; weak D call: TRBD1 (5 bases). V lost 5 bases, J lost 5 bases, and 12 bases lay in between. The germline V gene has CDR1 MNHEY and CDR2 SMNVEV (reference sequence). The CDR3 has 13 residues. The CDR3 nucleotides are TGTGCCAGCAGTGCTCAGGGTTGGTATGGCTACACCTTC. Translated, it gives CASSAQGWYGYTF.

This clone was recorded at least ten times. Its ends do not fully match the called genes, so a read error is possible. This sequence joins TRBV14 and TRBJ1-1; the match to TRBD1 covers 8 bases. The V gene's germline CDR1 is SGHDN and CDR2 FVKESK. The CDR3 totals 15 residues. The CDR3, as DNA: TGTGCCAGCAGTCAAGGACAGGGCCTGTACACTGAAGCTTTCTTT. Encoded protein: CASSQGQGLYTEAFF.

The V call is TRBV2, the J call TRBJ2-7, with TRBD2 matching 8 bases. The V and J ends lost 5 bases and 4 bases, in that order; junction bases with no gene match: 10. The germline V gene encodes CDR1 SNHLY and CDR2 FYNNEI. This CDR3 comprises 15 residues. CDR3 loop: CASSKSIREGYEQYF. The CDR3 DNA follows: TGTGCCAGCAGTAAGTCTATCCGGGAGGGGTACGAGCAGTACTTC.

J is TRBJ2-3 and V is TRBV7-2; D is uncertain. Trimming removed 5 bases from V and 4 bases from J, with 7 bases in between. CDR3 size: 12 residues. Germline loops: CDR1 SGHTA, CDR2 FQGNSA. The CDR3 protein is CASSLRADTQYF. In DNA, the CDR3 is TGTGCCAGCAGCCTTCGAGCAGATACGCAGTATTTT.

This clone occurred a few times. The CDR3: CASSKEGFATYEQYF. CDR3 bases: TGTGCCAGCAGCAAAGAGGGTTTTGCTACCTACGAGCAGTACTTC. The J gene is TRBJ2-7, the V gene TRBV6-1; the D gene is possibly TRBD2 (5 bases). V gave up 6 bases and J gave up 2 bases, with 17 bases separating them. The V gene's germline CDR1 is MNHNS and CDR2 SASEGT. The CDR3 consists of 15 residues.

In this sample, this clone turned up a few times. The chain recombines TRBV7-3 with TRBJ2-2; 8 bases are shared with TRBD1. From germline, CDR1 is SGHTA and CDR2 FQGTGA. V gave up 5 bases and J gave up 4 bases; unmatched junction bases: 3. This CDR3 has 14 amino acids. In DNA form, the CDR3 reads TGTGCCAGCAGCGGGCAGGGGGCCACCGGGGAGCTGTTTTTT. It encodes CASSGQGATGELFF.

Many counts were recorded for this clone. This chain connects TRBV30 to TRBJ1-5; the D gene is possibly TRBD1 (6 bases). The CDR3 consists of 16 residues. The V end was cut by 0 bases, the J end by 1 base, with 13 bases between. Germline CDR1 GTSNPN, CDR2 SVGIG (reference sequence). CDR3 in amino acids: CAWSVPGGESNQPQHF. Here the CDR3 DNA reads TGTGCCTGGAGTGTACCGGGGGGCGAGAGCAATCAGCCCCAGCATTTT.

V usage is TRBV7-3 and J usage is TRBJ1-1; the match to TRBD1 covers 8 bases. The trim removed 5 bases at V and 5 bases at J, leaving 7 bases unmatched. This CDR3 has 14 residues. Germline V gives CDR1 SGHTA, CDR2 FQGTGA. CDR3 residues: CASSLSGGGTEAFF. CDR3 nucleotide sequence: TGTGCCAGCAGCCTTTCAGGGGGCGGGACTGAAGCTTTCTTT. Drawing the rest from reference TRBV7-3 and TRBJ1-1, the complete variable domain is GAGVSQTPSNKVTEKGKYVELRCDPISGHTALYWYRQSLGQGPEFLIYFQGTGAADDSGLPNDRFFAVRPEGSVSTLKIQRTERGDSAVYLCASSLSGGGTEAFFGQGTRLTVV.

The CDR3 sequence is CASSSAGQGKETQYF. CDR3 nucleotide sequence: TGTGCCAGCAGCTCCGCTGGACAAGGGAAAGAGACCCAGTACTTC. The genes are TRBV5-4 and TRBJ2-5; D possibly corresponds to TRBD1 (5 bases). The V gene lost 3 bases and the J gene lost 3 bases, with 15 bases spanning the gap. The CDR3 extends over 15 amino acids. Per germline, CDR1 SGHNT and CDR2 YYREEE (reference sequence). Variable domain in full (rest from reference TRBV5-4 and TRBJ2-5): ETGVTQSPTHLIKTRGQQVTLRCSSQSGHNTVSWYQQALGQGPQFIFQYYREEENGRGNFPPRFSGLQFPNYSSELNVNALELDDSALYLCASSSAGQGKETQYFGPGTRLLVL.

This clone was recorded a few times. The rearrangement links TRBV7-2 to TRBJ1-1; no reliable D call. The germline V and J ends were trimmed by 5 bases and 4 bases, with 5 bases remaining between them. The germline CDR1 and CDR2 sequences are SGHTA and FQGNSA. The CDR3 contains 11 residues. CDR3 in DNA: TGTGCCAGCAGCCCAGGCACTGAAGCTTTCTTT. Its protein is CASSPGTEAFF. The complete variable domain, with remaining parts taken from reference TRBV7-2 and TRBJ1-1, reads GAGVSQSPSNKVTEKGKDVELRCDPISGHTALYWYRQSLGQGLEFLIYFQGNSAPDKSGLPSDRFSAERTGGSVSTLTIQRTQQEDSAVYLCASSPGTEAFFGQGTRLTVV.